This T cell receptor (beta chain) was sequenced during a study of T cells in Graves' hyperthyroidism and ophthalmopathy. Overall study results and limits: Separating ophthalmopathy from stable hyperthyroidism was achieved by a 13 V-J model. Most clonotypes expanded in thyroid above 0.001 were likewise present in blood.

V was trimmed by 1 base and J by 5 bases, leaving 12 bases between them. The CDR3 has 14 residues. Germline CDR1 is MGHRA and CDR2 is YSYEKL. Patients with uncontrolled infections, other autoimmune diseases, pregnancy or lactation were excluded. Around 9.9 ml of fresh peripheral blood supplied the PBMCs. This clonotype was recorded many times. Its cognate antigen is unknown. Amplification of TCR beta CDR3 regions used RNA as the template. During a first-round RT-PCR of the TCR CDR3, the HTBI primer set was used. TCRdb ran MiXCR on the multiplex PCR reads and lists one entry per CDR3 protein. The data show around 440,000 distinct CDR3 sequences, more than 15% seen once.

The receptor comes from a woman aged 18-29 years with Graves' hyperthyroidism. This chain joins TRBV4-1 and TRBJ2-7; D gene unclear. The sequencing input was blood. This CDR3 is CASSQAFFVDEQYF. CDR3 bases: TGCGCCAGCAGCCAAGCCTTTTTCGTCGACGAGCAGTACTTC.